The rows below give T cell receptor beta chains drawn from one sample of a study of cytomegalovirus exposure and HLA in healthy donors. The method was immunoSEQ multiplex PCR; TCRdb's version includes in-frame clones alone and lacks a portion of them. The sample has about 130,000 clones; 79% are singletons. The sequencing sample was made of PBMCs. These receptors all come from a man aged 35 to 55 in good health and CMV-seropositive. Both conserved end residues are part of each CDR3. Each record gives: V gene, clone size, D gene, J gene, CDR3 DNA, CDR3 protein. D genes are given only for firm matches. Part of the rows lack a size; the others show once, few, many or a class for expanded clones.

V: TRBV19; size: -; D: TRBD1; J: TRBJ2-3; DNA: TGTGCCAGTAGTGCCCCACAGGGGGAATGGACAGATACGCAGTATTTT; CDR3: CASSAPQGEWTDTQYF
V: TRBV13; size: few; D: TRBD1; J: TRBJ2-1; DNA: TGTGCCAGCATAGAGGGGGCGGCATACAATGAGCAGTTCTTC; CDR3: CASIEGAAYNEQFF
V: TRBV16; size: -; D: -; J: TRBJ1-4; DNA: TGTGCCAGCAGCCAATCAACCCACAGCGGAAAACTGTTTTTT; CDR3: CASSQSTHSGKLFF
V: TRBV15; size: -; D: -; J: TRBJ1-4; DNA: TGTGCCACCAGCGAGACGGGGTCCAATGAAAAACTGTTTTTT; CDR3: CATSETGSNEKLFF
V: TRBV7-7; size: -; D: -; J: TRBJ2-7; DNA: TGTGCTAGCAGCTTAGGCGTTACCTACGAGCAGTACTTC; CDR3: CASSLGVTYEQYF
V: TRBV5-5; size: once; D: TRBD2; J: TRBJ2-5; DNA: TGTGCCAGCAGCTGGGGGGTAGCGGGAGGATCCGCGGAGACCCAGTACTTC; CDR3: CASSWGVAGGSAETQYF
V: TRBV16; size: -; D: -; J: TRBJ2-7; DNA: TGTGCCAGCAGCCCCGGTTTCTCAGGGGATACCCACGAGCAGTACTTC; CDR3: CASSPGFSGDTHEQYF
V: TRBV7-3; size: once; D: -; J: TRBJ2-5; DNA: TGTGCCAGCAGCTTCTGGGGCCAGGAGACCCAGTACTTC; CDR3: CASSFWGQETQYF
V: TRBV7-9; size: -; D: -; J: TRBJ2-6; DNA: TGTGCCAGCAGCCACAGGGTTTCTGGGGCCAACGTCCTGACTTTC; CDR3: CASSHRVSGANVLTF
V: TRBV5-1; size: -; D: -; J: TRBJ2-1; DNA: TGCGCCAGCAGCATACATACTAGCAATGAGCAGTTCTTC; CDR3: CASSIHTSNEQFF
V: TRBV6-1; size: -; D: TRBD2; J: TRBJ2-7; DNA: TGTGCCAGCAGGCCGGGAGGGCTAGCCTACGAGCAGTACTTC; CDR3: CASRPGGLAYEQYF
V: TRBV28; size: few; D: -; J: TRBJ2-1; DNA: TGTGCCAGCAGTTTCAGGGTTTCAGACAATGAGCAGTTCTTC; CDR3: CASSFRVSDNEQFF
V: TRBV6-5; size: -; D: -; J: TRBJ1-6; DNA: TGTGCCAGCAAAATACAGGGTGAGGATTCACCCCTCCACTTT; CDR3: CASKIQGEDSPLHF
V: TRBV6-5; size: -; D: TRBD1; J: TRBJ2-7; DNA: TGTGCCAGCACTCAGGGGGCGGGGACCAACTACGAGCAGTACTTC; CDR3: CASTQGAGTNYEQYF
V: TRBV5-1; size: -; D: -; J: TRBJ2-7; DNA: TGCGCCAGCAGCTTCTTATCCACCGAGAACTCCTACGAGCAGTACTTC; CDR3: CASSFLSTENSYEQYF
V: TRBV27; size: -; D: -; J: TRBJ1-6; DNA: TGTGCCAGCAATAGGGGGTCGTCTAATAATTCACCCCTCCACTTT; CDR3: CASNRGSSNNSPLHF
V: TRBV9; size: -; D: TRBD2; J: TRBJ2-1; DNA: TGTGCCAGCAGCGTAGGCGGAGCGGGATTACCACCTTACAATGAGCAGTTCTTC; CDR3: CASSVGGAGLPPYNEQFF
V: TRBV10-2; size: -; D: -; J: TRBJ1-5; DNA: TGCGCCAGCAGTGAGTGGGAGGCTAGCAATCAGCCCCAGCATTTT; CDR3: CASSEWEASNQPQHF
V: TRBV5-1; size: -; D: -; J: TRBJ1-3; DNA: TGCGCCAGCAGCTGGGGTCCCAGGAGCGGGGGGCCAAACACCATATATTTT; CDR3: CASSWGPRSGGPNTIYF
V: TRBV28; size: -; D: -; J: TRBJ2-5; DNA: TGTGCCAGCAGTTCGCCGGGGGAGAAAGAGACCCAGTACTTC; CDR3: CASSSPGEKETQYF
V: TRBV2; size: -; D: TRBD1; J: TRBJ1-4; DNA: TGTGCCAGCAGTCTTAGAGACGGGACAGGGAATGAAAAACTGTTTTTT; CDR3: CASSLRDGTGNEKLFF
V: TRBV2; size: few; D: TRBD1; J: TRBJ2-1; DNA: TGTGCCAGCAGGCGGACAGGGGCGGACAATGAGCAGTTCTTC; CDR3: CASRRTGADNEQFF
V: TRBV16; size: -; D: -; J: TRBJ1-5; DNA: TGTGCCAGCAGCCAAGACAGAGCCGATCAGCCCCAGCATTTT; CDR3: CASSQDRADQPQHF
V: TRBV2; size: -; D: TRBD2; J: TRBJ2-7; DNA: TGTGCCAGCAGTGAAACTAGCGGGAGCGACGAGCAGTACTTC; CDR3: CASSETSGSDEQYF
V: TRBV5-1; size: once; D: -; J: TRBJ1-4; DNA: TGCGCCAGCAGCTTTCAGCCGGGACACCAAACAACTAATGAAAAACTGTTTTTT; CDR3: CASSFQPGHQTTNEKLFF
V: TRBV6-1; size: few; D: TRBD2; J: TRBJ2-5; DNA: TGTGCCAGCAGAGAAACCTTAGCGGGAATGGAGACCCAGTACTTC; CDR3: CASRETLAGMETQYF
V: TRBV11-3; size: -; D: TRBD2; J: TRBJ2-1; DNA: TGTGCCAGCAGCTTACAGATAGCGGGAGTGTCCTACAATGAGCAGTTCTTC; CDR3: CASSLQIAGVSYNEQFF
V: TRBV29-1; size: -; D: -; J: TRBJ1-1; DNA: TGCAGCGTTGAAGATTGGGGGCCAGGCCGGGGAAACACTGAAGCTTTCTTT; CDR3: CSVEDWGPGRGNTEAFF
V: TRBV6-5; size: -; D: TRBD1; J: TRBJ1-6; DNA: TGTGCCAGCAGTGACAGGGGGCCTAATTCACCCCTCCACTTT; CDR3: CASSDRGPNSPLHF
V: TRBV2; size: -; D: TRBD2; J: TRBJ2-1; DNA: TGTGCCAGCATTATTAGCGGGAGCTCCTACAATGAGCAGTTCTTC; CDR3: CASIISGSSYNEQFF
V: TRBV28; size: once; D: -; J: TRBJ2-6; DNA: TGTGCCAGCAGCACCCGGAGGAGCGGGTATTCTAGCTCTGGGGCCAACGTCCTGACTTTC; CDR3: CASSTRRSGYSSSGANVLTF
V: TRBV5-1; size: once; D: -; J: TRBJ2-7; DNA: TGCGCCAGCAACGAACAGGGTGGAATCAACGAGCAGTACTTC; CDR3: CASNEQGGINEQYF
V: TRBV10-2; size: few; D: -; J: TRBJ1-5; DNA: TGCGCCAGCAGTGAGTCAGTACCGGGAGGTCACTTTAGCAATCAGCCCCAGCATTTT; CDR3: CASSESVPGGHFSNQPQHF
V: TRBV7-7; size: -; D: TRBD1; J: TRBJ2-1; DNA: TGTGCTAGCAGCTTATTAGGGACAGGGCACAATGAGCAGTTCTTC; CDR3: CASSLLGTGHNEQFF
V: TRBV6-1; size: once; D: -; J: TRBJ1-4; DNA: TGTGCCAGCAGTGAAATTCCCAGGGGAGAAAAACTGTTTTTT; CDR3: CASSEIPRGEKLFF
V: TRBV9; size: -; D: TRBD2; J: TRBJ2-4; DNA: TGTGCCAGCAGCGTAGGAGTGGTAGCGGGAGTTGGAAACATTCAGTACTTC; CDR3: CASSVGVVAGVGNIQYF
V: TRBV7-2; size: -; D: -; J: TRBJ2-7; DNA: TGTGCCAGCAGCTTAGCGGTCGGGGAATACGAGCAGTACTTC; CDR3: CASSLAVGEYEQYF
V: TRBV28; size: -; D: TRBD2; J: TRBJ2-1; DNA: TGTGCCAGCAGTTTCTCTAGCGGAGCCTACAATGAGCAGTTCTTC; CDR3: CASSFSSGAYNEQFF